Shown below are 26 T cell receptor beta chains from a single sample sequenced in a study of T cells in Graves' hyperthyroidism and ophthalmopathy. The investigators amplified TCR beta CDR3 regions from RNA transcripts. First-round RT-PCR targeting the TCR CDR3 was performed with the HTBI primer set. TCRdb redid the calling of the multiplex PCR reads with MiXCR, one entry per CDR3 protein. The sample includes some 500,000 distinct CDR3 sequences, roughly 15% of them seen just once. Sequencing was done on a sample of blood. These receptors came from a woman aged 25 to 39 with Graves' ophthalmopathy.

A word on this clonotype: A read error is possible here, since a much larger clone lies one base away. This sequence joins TRBV12-3 or TRBV12-4 and TRBJ2-7; 15 bases fit TRBD2. The CDR3 runs to 15 residues. The J segment lost 5 bases and the V segment lost 3 bases, leaving 2 bases of the junction unmatched. CDR3 nucleotides: TGTGCCAGCAGTTTCGGGACTAGCGGGAGGAACGAGCAGTACTTC. Translating it yields CASSFGTSGRNEQYF.

This clonotype occurred many times. J is TRBJ2-7 and V is TRBV20-1, with 7 bases identical to TRBD2. The CDR3 contains 13 residues. J was trimmed by 2 bases and V by 4 bases; bases with no gene match: 5. From germline, CDR1 is DFQATT and CDR2 SNEGSKA (reference sequence). CDR3: CSAISGLAYEQYF. The CDR3 region has the DNA TGCAGTGCTATTAGCGGGCTTGCCTACGAGCAGTACTTC.

This clonotype has ten or more counts. The chain joins TRBV20-1 to TRBJ2-1; no firm D call. The length of the CDR3 is 12 residues. Germline CDR1 reads DFQATT; CDR2 reads SNEGSKA (reference sequence). V gave up 1 base and J gave up 12 bases, with 13 bases separating them. For the CDR3, the DNA is TGCAGTGCTAGAGGAGAATCGTGGGGGCAGTTCTTC. This translates into CSARGESWGQFF.

In this sample, this clonotype turned up a few times. The V gene is TRBV5-1, the J gene TRBJ2-1; tentative D call: TRBD2 (7 bases). V dropped 4 bases and J dropped 6 bases, with 11 bases sitting between them. The CDR3 has 13 amino acids. Per germline, CDR1 SGHRS and CDR2 YFSETQ. The DNA of the CDR3 is TGCGCCAGCAGCCCGGCGGGGGCCAATGAGCAGTTCTTC. Its translation is CASSPAGANEQFF.

This clonotype came up many times. The chain couples TRBV5-1 to TRBJ2-3; 9 bases are a match to TRBD2. The ends lost 1 base at V and 2 bases at J; junction bases unmatched: 5. The CDR3 runs 16 residues. CDR1 and CDR2 (germline): SGHRS, YFSETQ. The CDR3 sequence is CASSLWPSGNTDTQYF. The CDR3 DNA reads as TGCGCCAGCAGCTTGTGGCCTAGCGGGAACACAGATACGCAGTATTTT. Together with reference TRBV5-1 and TRBJ2-3, the CDR3 gives the full variable domain: KAGVTQTPRYLIKTRGQQVTLSCSPISGHRSVSWYQQTPGQGLQFLFEYFSETQRNKGNFPGRFSGRQFSNSRSEMNVSTLELGDSALYLCASSLWPSGNTDTQYFGPGTRLTVL.

This clonotype was detected ten times or more. The chain joins TRBV28 to TRBJ2-7, with D perhaps TRBD2 (6 bases). The germline gives CDR1 MDHEN, CDR2 SYDVKM. Trimming cost V 3 bases and J 2 bases, with 11 bases left between them. CDR3 length equals 14 residues. The CDR3 protein is CASSLARGTYEQYF. CDR3 sequence (DNA): TGTGCCAGCAGTTTGGCGCGGGGAACCTACGAGCAGTACTTC.

The chain has TRBV19 and TRBJ1-1; D perhaps matches TRBD1 (5 bases). CDR3 size: 14 residues. Trimming took off 4 bases at V and 5 bases at J, with 14 bases between the two ends. In germline, CDR1 is LNHDA, CDR2 SQIVND (reference sequence). Written as DNA, the CDR3 is TGTGCCAGTAGTACCAGGCCCGGGGCAACTGAAGCTTTCTTT. Its translation is CASSTRPGATEAFF.

This sequence joins TRBV4-2 and TRBJ2-2, with 8 bases fitting TRBD2. The CDR3 runs to 16 residues. Germline V CDR1 and CDR2: LGHNA, YNFKEQ. Trimming at V came to 0 bases and at J to 3 bases, leaving 3 bases not matched to a gene. This chain's CDR3 is CASSQEVSGDTGELFF. CDR3 DNA: TGTGCCAGCAGCCAAGAGGTTAGCGGGGACACCGGGGAGCTGTTTTTT.

This clonotype was observed at least ten times. J is TRBJ1-5 and V is TRBV7-9; no reliable D call. CDR1 SEHNR and CDR2 FQNEAQ come from the germline V gene (reference sequence). Trimming shortened V by 0 bases and J by 3 bases, and 3 bases separated the two germline ends. The CDR3 loop spans 13 amino acids. CDR3 coding DNA: TGTGCCAGCAGCTTAGCTCTCAATCAGCCCCAGCATTTT. It yields the protein CASSLALNQPQHF. The whole variable domain, remainder taken from reference TRBV7-9 and TRBJ1-5, is DTGVSQNPRHKITKRGQNVTFRCDPISEHNRLYWYRQTLGQGPEFLTYFQNEAQLEKSRLLSDRFSAERPKGSFSTLEIQRTEQGDSAMYLCASSLALNQPQHFGDGTRLSIL.

The rearrangement joins TRBV20-1 to TRBJ1-1, with 12 positions matching TRBD1. V trimming: 6 bases; J trimming: 7 bases; junction bases outside the gene matches: 3. The CDR3 is 12 amino acids. CDR1 and CDR2 (germline): DFQATT, SNEGSKA (reference sequence). The CDR3 loop reads CSAGTGGIEAFF. As DNA, the CDR3 is TGCAGTGCCGGGACAGGGGGCATTGAAGCTTTCTTT.

Of note for this clonotype: This may come from a read error, since a much larger clone is one base off. The chain links TRBV5-1 to TRBJ2-1; no reliable D call. TRBJ2-7 matches the DNA end more closely, so the J call is doubtful. This CDR3 spans 11 amino acids. CDR1 is SGHRS, CDR2 YFSETQ, per germline. In DNA form, the CDR3 reads TGCGCCAGCACCCGCTACAATGAGCAGTACTTC. It encodes CASTRYNEQYF.

This clonotype was seen ten or more times. The chain uses TRBV6-1 and TRBJ1-1, with TRBD1 matching 9 bases. V dropped 7 bases and J dropped 6; count of bases not matched to a gene: 9. The CDR3 runs 14 residues. The V gene's germline CDR1 is MNHNS and CDR2 SASEGT. CDR3 nucleotides: TGTGCCAGCACCTGGACAGGGGAAATTGCTGAAGCTTTCTTT. This encodes CASTWTGEIAEAFF.

The rearrangement joins TRBV7-9 to TRBJ2-1, with D possibly matching TRBD2 (5 bases). This CDR3 contains 13 residues. The ends were cut back, 5 bases at V and 6 bases at J, with 11 bases in the middle. Germline CDR1 and CDR2: SEHNR and FQNEAQ (reference sequence). CDR3 amino acids: CASSPRTANEQFF. CDR3 DNA: TGTGCCAGCAGCCCCCGGACTGCCAATGAGCAGTTCTTC.

The V call is TRBV6-1, the J call TRBJ2-7; TRBD1 agrees at 7 bases. This CDR3 comprises 17 residues. Germline values: CDR1 MNHNS, CDR2 SASEGT. The trim removed 4 bases at V and 0 bases at J, leaving 12 bases unmatched. The CDR3 DNA follows: TGTGCCAGCAGTGCCCAAGTAGGACAGGTACACTCCTACGAGCAGTACTTC. It yields the protein CASSAQVGQVHSYEQYF.

The chain couples TRBV6-1 to TRBJ2-5; 13 bases agree with TRBD2. The CDR3 sequence is 16 residues long. Germline loops: CDR1 MNHNS, CDR2 SASEGT. The V gene end was trimmed by 4 bases and the J gene end by 4 bases; junction bases not matched to a gene: 6. CDR3 coding DNA: TGTGCCAGCAGTGGTCCGGGACTAGCGGGAACAGAGACCCAGTACTTC. Its protein product is CASSGPGLAGTETQYF.

This clonotype was detected ten times or more. The chain employs TRBV20-1 and TRBJ2-7; 9 positions match TRBD2. V shed 2 bases, J shed 3 bases, and the junction held 8 bases outside the gene matches. This CDR3 spans 15 amino acids. Germline V gene data show CDR1 as DFQATT and CDR2 as SNEGSKA (reference sequence). The CDR3 DNA reads as TGCAGTGCTAGACCATTAGCGGGAGACCTCTACGAGCAGTACTTC. This gives the protein CSARPLAGDLYEQYF.

At least ten counts were recorded for this clonotype. The rearrangement uses TRBV19 and TRBJ2-5, with 10 bases aligning to TRBD1. V lost 3 bases to trimming and J lost 5 bases; unmatched junction nucleotides: 3. This CDR3 spans 14 amino acids. CDR1 LNHDA and CDR2 SQIVND come from the germline V gene (reference sequence). CDR3 sequence: CASSMVTGGETQYF. DNA of the CDR3: TGTGCCAGTAGTATGGTGACAGGGGGCGAGACCCAGTACTTC.

This clonotype was seen many times. The chain carries TRBV20-1 and TRBJ2-7, with TRBD1 matching over 10 bases. Trimming removed 5 bases from V and 6 bases from J; junction bases left unmatched: 7. The CDR3 loop spans 13 amino acids. Germline V lookup: CDR1 DFQATT, CDR2 SNEGSKA (reference sequence). The CDR3 spells CSARRDRGPEQYF. DNA of the CDR3: TGCAGTGCTCGCCGGGACAGGGGACCCGAGCAGTACTTC.

This clonotype was counted a few times. The CDR3: CSAGTGAGANVLTF. Written as DNA, the CDR3 is TGCAGTGCGGGGACAGGGGCCGGGGCCAACGTCCTGACTTTC. The chain uses TRBV20-1 and TRBJ2-6, with 10 positions matching TRBD1. This CDR3 has 14 residues. Germline V gene lookup returns CDR1 DFQATT and CDR2 SNEGSKA (reference sequence). The ends lost 6 bases at V and 4 bases at J; junction bases unmatched: 3.

There are many counts of this clonotype. This sequence joins TRBV6-1 and TRBJ2-1, with 12 bases identical to TRBD2. CDR3 length equals 15 residues. Germline assignment: CDR1 MNHNS and CDR2 SASEGT. V was clipped by 5 bases and J by 7 bases; unmatched bases: 6. The CDR3 reads CASSSRLAGVNEQFF. The CDR3 DNA is TGTGCCAGCAGTTCCCGACTAGCGGGAGTGAATGAGCAGTTCTTC.

The V call is TRBV20-1, the J call TRBJ1-1, with D possibly being TRBD1 (5 bases). Between the trimmed V and J ends, which lost 6 bases and 5 bases, there was a span of 25 bases. The CDR3 has 16 amino acids. Germline-derived CDR1 and CDR2 are DFQATT and SNEGSKA (reference sequence). The CDR3 nucleotides are TGCAGTGCCAGAAACCCACTGGACAATATGGGTACTGAAGCTTTCTTT. This codes for CSARNPLDNMGTEAFF.

In the case of this clonotype: This sequence may be a read error, since a much larger clone differs from it by one base. The chain employs TRBV28 and TRBJ2-1; D may match TRBD1 or TRBD2 (6 bases each). The V gene's germline CDR1 is MDHEN and CDR2 SYDVKM. The CDR3 spans 14 residues. CDR3 in amino acids: CASSLAAGHNERFF. The DNA of the CDR3 is TGTGCCAGCAGTTTGGCGGCGGGACACAATGAGCGGTTCTTC. Looking up the rest from reference TRBV28 and TRBJ2-1 gives the full variable domain: DVKVTQSSRYLVKRTGEKVFLECVQDMDHENMFWYRQDPGLGLRLIYFSYDVKMKEKGDIPEGYSVSREKKERFSLILESASTNQTSMYLCASSLAAGHNERFFGPGTRLTVL.

This clonotype was seen more than once but under ten times. The CDR3 protein is CATSDSVGTLNNEQFF. CDR3 DNA sequence: TGTGCCACCAGTGATTCAGTGGGAACTCTCAACAATGAGCAGTTCTTC. The chain recombines TRBV24-1 with TRBJ2-1; no definite D call. CDR1 is KGHDR, CDR2 SFDVKD, per germline. Trimming stripped 2 bases from V and 5 bases from J, with 15 bases between. The CDR3 has 16 amino acids.

This clonotype has ten or more counts. Germline is not matched at one junction end, which may reflect a read error. This rearrangement joins TRBV7-9 to TRBJ1-2; D is unresolved. The CDR3 totals 11 residues. CDR1 SEHNR and CDR2 FQNEAQ come from the germline V gene (reference sequence). Here the CDR3 DNA reads TGTGCCAGCAGCTTAGCGTATGCCTACACCTTC. Amino acids: CASSLAYAYTF.

This clonotype has more than one count but fewer than ten. The chain carries TRBV29-1 and TRBJ1-2; no reliable D call. This CDR3 spans 13 amino acids. CDR1 and CDR2 from the germline V gene are SQVTM and ANQGSEA. V gave up 5 bases and J gave up 3 bases, with 13 bases separating them. The CDR3 is CSVWQANYYGYTF. The CDR3, as DNA: TGCAGCGTTTGGCAGGCAAACTACTATGGCTACACCTTC.

In its sample, this clonotype was seen a few times. The rearrangement joins TRBV9 to TRBJ2-5; tentatively, D is TRBD1 (5 bases). The CDR3 is made up of 15 amino acids. V gave up 0 bases and J gave up 1 base, with 10 bases separating them. CDR1 and CDR2 from the germline V gene are SGDLS and YYNGEE. CDR3 DNA: TGTGCCAGCAGCGTAGAGGGGCGATCCCAAGAGACCCAGTACTTC. This gives the protein CASSVEGRSQETQYF.